These T cell receptor beta chains were read from a single sample in a study of identifying expanded T cells in peripheral blood. TCRdb's copy holds only in-frame clones and misses some; the assay was immunoSEQ multiplex PCR. The sample consists of about 85,000 clones, around nine tenths of them appearing once. The sample comprised blood. These receptors were taken from a person between 18 and 70 years old in good health. CDR3s include the opening cysteine and the closing phenylalanine or tryptophan. The order of the fields is D gene, J gene, V gene, clone size, CDR3 protein, CDR3 DNA. The D gene is left open where the match is weak. Clone sizes are given selectively: once, few, many, or a class where the clone is expanded.

d_call: .
j_call: TRBJ2-3
v_call: TRBV20-1
clone_size: .
cdr3_aa: CSASITDTQYF
cdr3_nt: TGCAGTGCTAGTATAACAGATACGCAGTATTTT

d_call: .
j_call: TRBJ1-1
v_call: TRBV7-9
clone_size: .
cdr3_aa: CASSIGVNTEAFF
cdr3_nt: TGTGCCAGCAGCATAGGGGTGAACACTGAAGCTTTCTTT

d_call: .
j_call: TRBJ2-1
v_call: TRBV4-1
clone_size: .
cdr3_aa: CASSHGGRKEQFF
cdr3_nt: TGCGCCAGCAGCCATGGGGGGCGGAAAGAGCAGTTCTTC

d_call: .
j_call: TRBJ2-5
v_call: TRBV18
clone_size: once
cdr3_aa: CASSPVGQGGETQYF
cdr3_nt: TGTGCCAGCTCACCGGTTGGGCAGGGCGGCGAGACCCAGTACTTC

d_call: .
j_call: TRBJ2-6
v_call: TRBV4-3
clone_size: .
cdr3_aa: CASSRVGTGANVLTF
cdr3_nt: TGCGCCAGCAGCCGGGTCGGTACTGGGGCCAACGTCCTGACTTTC

d_call: .
j_call: TRBJ2-7
v_call: TRBV7-8
clone_size: few
cdr3_aa: CASSPLEHYEQYF
cdr3_nt: TGTGCCAGCAGCCCCTTAGAGCACTACGAGCAGTACTTC

d_call: TRBD1
j_call: TRBJ1-1
v_call: TRBV9
clone_size: .
cdr3_aa: CASSVQGEWGTEAFF
cdr3_nt: TGTGCCAGCAGCGTACAGGGGGAATGGGGCACTGAAGCTTTCTTT

d_call: .
j_call: TRBJ2-3
v_call: TRBV6-6
clone_size: .
cdr3_aa: CASLTPGGPASTQYF
cdr3_nt: TGTGCCAGCTTAACCCCCGGGGGCCCGGCCTCTACGCAGTATTTT

d_call: .
j_call: TRBJ2-2
v_call: TRBV5-1
clone_size: .
cdr3_aa: CASSLGPVVGAGTGELFF
cdr3_nt: TGCGCCAGCAGCTTGGGACCAGTAGTTGGTGCGGGCACCGGGGAGCTGTTTTTT

d_call: .
j_call: TRBJ1-2
v_call: TRBV11-2
clone_size: once
cdr3_aa: CASSLNGYTF
cdr3_nt: TGTGCCAGCAGCCTGAATGGCTACACCTTC

d_call: .
j_call: TRBJ2-3
v_call: TRBV2
clone_size: .
cdr3_aa: CASSDPLTLGADTQYF
cdr3_nt: TGTGCCAGCAGTGACCCCCTCACCCTTGGCGCAGATACGCAGTATTTT

d_call: .
j_call: TRBJ2-7
v_call: TRBV10-3
clone_size: .
cdr3_aa: CACGPQGLGYEQYF
cdr3_nt: TGTGCCTGCGGACCGCAGGGGTTGGGGTACGAGCAGTACTTC

d_call: .
j_call: TRBJ2-7
v_call: TRBV2
clone_size: .
cdr3_aa: CASSGGHLSSYEQYF
cdr3_nt: TGTGCCAGCAGCGGTGGACATCTCAGCTCCTACGAGCAGTACTTC

d_call: .
j_call: TRBJ2-7
v_call: TRBV6-5
clone_size: .
cdr3_aa: CASRGIRHEQYF
cdr3_nt: TGTGCCAGCAGAGGGATTCGCCACGAGCAGTACTTC

d_call: .
j_call: TRBJ1-1
v_call: TRBV4-1
clone_size: .
cdr3_aa: CASSQTSRAEAFF
cdr3_nt: TGCGCCAGCAGCCAAACTTCCAGAGCTGAAGCTTTCTTT

d_call: .
j_call: TRBJ2-7
v_call: TRBV7-2
clone_size: .
cdr3_aa: CASSRPGRYEQYF
cdr3_nt: TGTGCCAGCAGCCGCCCGGGGAGGTACGAGCAGTACTTC

d_call: .
j_call: TRBJ1-2
v_call: TRBV28
clone_size: medium-sized
cdr3_aa: CASTLPGGGGYTF
cdr3_nt: TGTGCCAGCACTCTGCCGGGCGGAGGTGGCTACACCTTC

d_call: .
j_call: TRBJ1-2
v_call: TRBV29-1
clone_size: .
cdr3_aa: CSVEVGGIRGYTF
cdr3_nt: TGCAGCGTTGAAGTTGGGGGGATCCGTGGCTACACCTTC

d_call: .
j_call: TRBJ2-2
v_call: TRBV15
clone_size: .
cdr3_aa: CATSRVMGIGGELFF
cdr3_nt: TGTGCCACCAGCAGAGTGATGGGGATAGGCGGGGAGCTGTTTTTT

d_call: .
j_call: TRBJ1-2
v_call: TRBV5-8
clone_size: .
cdr3_aa: CASSRTGNYGYTF
cdr3_nt: TGTGCCAGCAGCCGAACAGGGAACTATGGCTACACCTTC

d_call: .
j_call: TRBJ2-1
v_call: TRBV10-3
clone_size: once
cdr3_aa: CAISVWSSDYNEQFF
cdr3_nt: TGTGCCATCAGTGTTTGGTCTAGCGACTACAATGAGCAGTTCTTC

d_call: .
j_call: TRBJ2-3
v_call: TRBV9
clone_size: .
cdr3_aa: CASSPRGSTDTQYF
cdr3_nt: TGTGCCAGCAGCCCCAGAGGTTCAACAGATACGCAGTATTTT

d_call: TRBD1
j_call: TRBJ1-5
v_call: TRBV5-8
clone_size: .
cdr3_aa: CASRKPGQGNQPQHF
cdr3_nt: TGTGCCAGCAGAAAACCGGGACAGGGGAATCAGCCCCAGCATTTT

d_call: TRBD2
j_call: TRBJ2-1
v_call: TRBV7-2
clone_size: .
cdr3_aa: CASSRLQAGNNEQFF
cdr3_nt: TGTGCCAGCAGCCGCCTACAAGCGGGGAACAATGAGCAGTTCTTC

d_call: .
j_call: TRBJ1-6
v_call: TRBV7-4
clone_size: few
cdr3_aa: CASSPRGGSSYNSPLHF
cdr3_nt: TGTGCCAGCAGCCCCCGGGGGGGGAGCTCCTATAATTCACCCCTCCACTTT

d_call: .
j_call: TRBJ2-6
v_call: TRBV7-2
clone_size: few
cdr3_aa: CASSFFGANVLTF
cdr3_nt: TGTGCCAGCAGCTTCTTTGGGGCCAACGTCCTGACTTTC

d_call: .
j_call: TRBJ1-4
v_call: TRBV18
clone_size: .
cdr3_aa: CASSPYGGPPNEKLFF
cdr3_nt: TGTGCCAGCTCACCGTACGGGGGGCCCCCTAATGAAAAACTGTTTTTT

d_call: .
j_call: TRBJ1-2
v_call: TRBV2
clone_size: .
cdr3_aa: CASSESVARGYTF
cdr3_nt: TGTGCCAGCAGTGAATCTGTGGCCAGAGGCTACACCTTC

d_call: .
j_call: TRBJ1-1
v_call: TRBV5-1
clone_size: .
cdr3_aa: CASTEALNTEAFF
cdr3_nt: TGCGCCAGCACCGAGGCCTTGAACACTGAAGCTTTCTTT

d_call: .
j_call: TRBJ2-5
v_call: TRBV6-4
clone_size: .
cdr3_aa: CAIPPSGSAQETQYF
cdr3_nt: TGTGCCATCCCCCCCTCGGGGAGTGCCCAAGAGACCCAGTACTTC

d_call: .
j_call: TRBJ1-6
v_call: TRBV6-1
clone_size: once
cdr3_aa: CASSAGPYNSPLHF
cdr3_nt: TGTGCCAGCAGTGCGGGGCCCTATAATTCACCCCTCCACTTT

d_call: .
j_call: TRBJ2-2
v_call: TRBV14
clone_size: few
cdr3_aa: CASSDTGAYTGELFF
cdr3_nt: TGTGCCAGCAGCGACACGGGAGCCTACACCGGGGAGCTGTTTTTT

d_call: .
j_call: TRBJ1-2
v_call: TRBV18
clone_size: few
cdr3_aa: CASSPAAGDYGYTF
cdr3_nt: TGTGCCAGCTCACCAGCTGCAGGGGACTATGGCTACACCTTC

d_call: .
j_call: TRBJ1-6
v_call: TRBV19
clone_size: few
cdr3_aa: CASSIGRDSPLHF
cdr3_nt: TGTGCCAGTAGTATAGGTCGGGATTCACCCCTCCACTTT

d_call: TRBD2
j_call: TRBJ2-3
v_call: TRBV2
clone_size: .
cdr3_aa: CASAAGGSTDTQYF
cdr3_nt: TGTGCCAGCGCTGCGGGGGGGAGCACAGATACGCAGTATTTT

d_call: .
j_call: TRBJ1-2
v_call: TRBV5-1
clone_size: .
cdr3_aa: CASSLVPGRANYGYTF
cdr3_nt: TGCGCCAGCAGCTTGGTTCCGGGCAGAGCTAACTATGGCTACACCTTC

d_call: TRBD2
j_call: TRBJ2-3
v_call: TRBV7-2
clone_size: .
cdr3_aa: CASSSRTSGGADTQYF
cdr3_nt: TGTGCCAGCAGCTCCCGGACTAGCGGGGGCGCAGATACGCAGTATTTT

d_call: .
j_call: TRBJ1-1
v_call: TRBV28
clone_size: .
cdr3_aa: CASSLWLGLPEAFF
cdr3_nt: TGTGCCAGCAGTTTATGGTTGGGTCTTCCTGAAGCTTTCTTT